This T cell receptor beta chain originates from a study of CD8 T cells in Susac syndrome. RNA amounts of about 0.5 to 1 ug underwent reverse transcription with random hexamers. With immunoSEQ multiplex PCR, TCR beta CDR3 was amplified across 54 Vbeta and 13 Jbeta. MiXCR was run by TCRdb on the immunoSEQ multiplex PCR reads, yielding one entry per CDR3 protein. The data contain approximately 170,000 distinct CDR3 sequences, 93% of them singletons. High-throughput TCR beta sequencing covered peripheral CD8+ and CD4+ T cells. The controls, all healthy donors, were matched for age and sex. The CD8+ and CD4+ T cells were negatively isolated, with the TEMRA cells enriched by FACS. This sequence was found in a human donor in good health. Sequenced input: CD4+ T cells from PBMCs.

The CDR3 DNA is TGTGCCACCAGCAGAGATAGAATAGGGCTAGCCGGCGAAAAACTGTTTTTT. Its protein is CATSRDRIGLAGEKLFF. The chain recombines TRBV15 with TRBJ1-4; D is unclear. Germline lookup yields CDR1 LNHNV and CDR2 YYDKDF (reference sequence). V dropped 0 bases and J dropped 8 bases, with 19 bases sitting between them. The CDR3 loop spans 17 amino acids.